Each of the 19 T cell receptor beta chains below was sequenced from the same sample in a study of shared clonotypes between healthy human individuals (dated by TCRdb to the early 2020s). The library was obtained by the immunoSEQ multiplex PCR assay. TCRdb carries this immuneACCESS record with in-frame sequences only. Its versions omit some clonotypes, under half of them owing to an unresolved V gene in the studies checked, with the rest unexplained. The sample includes about 2 million clones, with 85% to 95% observed a single time. 0.13% of the sample belongs to the ten largest clones. The material sequenced was naive CD4+ T cells sorted from blood. Taken with the paper, the label for cell subset or site translates to: CD45RA+ positively selected. The receptors were gathered from a man in his late teens or twenties in good health.

V is TRBV6-1 and J is TRBJ1-2; D remains unclear. Per germline, CDR1 MNHNS and CDR2 SASEGT. CDR3 length: 15 amino acids. Trimming left V 2 bases short and J 5 bases short, with 15 bases between. The CDR3 coding sequence is TGTGCCAGCAGTGAATGTGGGATTGGTAGTTATGGCTACACCTTC. This translates into CASSECGIGSYGYTF.

The V call is TRBV5-6, the J call TRBJ2-7; D possibly corresponds to TRBD1 (5 bases). The CDR3 consists of 14 residues. V lost 4 bases, J lost 2 bases, and 13 bases lay in between. The germline gives CDR1 SGHDT, CDR2 YYEEEE. The CDR3 protein is CASSAKTATYEQYF. The CDR3 DNA is TGTGCCAGCAGCGCCAAGACAGCAACCTACGAGCAGTACTTC.

This rearrangement joins TRBV9 to TRBJ2-2, with TRBD2 identical over 9 bases. Germline values: CDR1 SGDLS, CDR2 YYNGEE. With V trimmed by 3 bases and J by 1 base, 1 base remained unmatched. This CDR3 has 15 amino acids. This CDR3 is CASSALAGNTGELFF. For the CDR3, the DNA is TGTGCCAGCAGCGCACTAGCGGGGAACACCGGGGAGCTGTTTTTT.

The chain carries TRBV6-5 and TRBJ1-2; 8 bases agree with TRBD1. Germline CDR1 MNHEY, CDR2 SVGAGI. Trimming took 6 bases from V and 4 from J; bases not matched to a gene: 7. The CDR3 spans 14 residues. CDR3 amino acids: CASSRQGLGYGYTF. The CDR3 DNA reads TGTGCCAGCAGCCGACAGGGGTTGGGCTATGGCTACACCTTC.

V usage is TRBV6-5 and J usage is TRBJ1-3; possibly TRBD1 for D (5 bases). This CDR3 contains 15 residues. Germline V lookup: CDR1 MNHEY, CDR2 SVGAGI. The V end was cut by 6 bases, the J end by 0 bases, with 12 bases between. CDR3 protein: CASSPRGTSGNTIYF. The CDR3 DNA follows: TGTGCCAGCAGCCCCCGGGGCACCTCTGGAAACACCATATATTTT.

This chain links TRBV12-5 with TRBJ2-3, with D possibly TRBD2 on 5 matching bases. The CDR3 spans 14 residues. V was pared by 6 bases and J by 3 bases, with 13 bases between. Per the germline V gene, CDR1 is LGHNT and CDR2 is FRNRAP. Written as DNA, the CDR3 is TGTGCTAGTGGGGTATCTTCGGGGACAGATACGCAGTATTTT. It codes for CASGVSSGTDTQYF.

J is TRBJ2-7 and V is TRBV7-2; a possible D gene is TRBD1 (6 bases). V dropped 3 bases and J dropped 0 bases, with 9 bases sitting between them. The length of the CDR3 is 14 residues. CDR1 is SGHTA, CDR2 FQGNSA, per germline. The CDR3 protein is CASSFGGFSYEQYF. The CDR3, as DNA: TGTGCCAGCAGCTTTGGGGGCTTCTCCTACGAGCAGTACTTC.

This clone was recorded a few times. The CDR3 DNA is TGTGCCAGCACCGAAGCGGGACAGGGGATTTACGAGCAGTACTTC. It translates to CASTEAGQGIYEQYF. This rearrangement joins TRBV5-6 to TRBJ2-7, with 10 bases lining up with TRBD1. Trimming cost V 6 bases and J 4 bases; bases outside gene matches: 10. CDR1 SGHDT and CDR2 YYEEEE come from the germline V gene. The CDR3 spans 15 residues.

This chain joins TRBV11-2 and TRBJ1-1; 9 bases are a match to TRBD1. This CDR3 comprises 15 residues. Trimming took 1 base from V and 3 from J; bases not matched to a gene: 3. Germline loops: CDR1 SGHAT, CDR2 FQNNGV. CDR3 sequence reads: CASSLGDRDHTEAFF. In DNA form, the CDR3 reads TGTGCCAGCAGCTTAGGGGACAGGGATCACACTGAAGCTTTCTTT. Filled out from reference TRBV11-2 and TRBJ1-1, the complete variable domain reads EAGVAQSPRYKIIEKRQSVAFWCNPISGHATLYWYQQILGQGPKLLIQFQNNGVVDDSQLPKDRFSAERLKGVDSTLKIQPAKLEDSAVYLCASSLGDRDHTEAFFGQGTRLTVV.

This sequence joins TRBV28 and TRBJ2-6, with TRBD2 matching 8 bases. There are 16 residues in the CDR3. CDR1 is MDHEN, CDR2 SYDVKM, per germline. Unmatched junction bases numbered 4, after V lost 6 bases and J lost 0 bases. In nucleotides, the CDR3 is TGTGCCAGCAGCGGGGGGGATTACTCTGGGGCCAACGTCCTGACTTTC. Translation: CASSGGDYSGANVLTF.

This clone was observed a single time. The CDR3 loop is CATSPRTGGITDTQYF. CDR3 nucleotide sequence: TGTGCCACCAGTCCTCGAACAGGGGGCATCACAGATACGCAGTATTTT. The V and J genes are TRBV15 and TRBJ2-3; TRBD1 matches 9 bases. Per the germline V gene, CDR1 is LNHNV and CDR2 is YYDKDF (reference sequence). Trimming took 6 bases from V and 2 from J; bases not matched to a gene: 9. The CDR3 covers 16 residues.

The chain couples TRBV2 to TRBJ2-1; no firm D call. There are 11 residues in the CDR3. The germline CDR1 and CDR2 sequences are SNHLY and FYNNEI. The V gene lost 6 bases and the J gene lost 9 bases, with 9 bases spanning the gap. This chain's CDR3 is CASSLQGEQFF. For the CDR3, the DNA is TGTGCCAGCAGCCTGCAAGGTGAGCAGTTCTTC.

The chain joins TRBV5-1 to TRBJ2-5, with D perhaps TRBD2 (8 bases). V shed 0 bases and J shed 5 bases, with 14 bases lying between them. Germline V gives CDR1 SGHRS, CDR2 YFSETQ. The CDR3 is made up of 15 amino acids. The CDR3 DNA reads TGCGCCAGCAGCTTGGACAGGGGCGGGAGGGAGACCCAGTACTTC. Encoded protein: CASSLDRGGRETQYF.

The J gene is TRBJ1-3, the V gene TRBV30; the D is unclear. V lost 2 bases, J lost 4 bases, and 6 bases lay in between. CDR1 is GTSNPN, CDR2 SVGIG, per germline (reference sequence). This CDR3 has 12 amino acids. CDR3 coding DNA: TGTGCCTGGAGTAGAAAAGGAAACACCATATATTTT. Its translation: CAWSRKGNTIYF.

The gene calls are TRBV27 and TRBJ1-5, with D possibly being TRBD1 (5 bases). CDR1 and CDR2 (germline): MNHEY, SMNVEV (reference sequence). The CDR3 has 13 residues. V lost 3 bases to trimming and J lost 7 bases, with 10 bases between them. CDR3 bases: TGTGCCAGCAGTTTCGGGGGGGGGCAGCCCCAGCATTTT. Protein: CASSFGGGQPQHF.

The chain combines TRBV7-2 with TRBJ2-3, with unresolved D. Per germline, CDR1 SGHTA and CDR2 FQGNSA. The CDR3 covers 16 residues. Trimming cost V 5 bases and J 0 bases, with 15 bases left between them. CDR3 loop: CASSLGPSTSTDTQYF. The CDR3 DNA follows: TGTGCCAGCAGCCTTGGGCCATCAACCAGCACAGATACGCAGTATTTT.

With regard to this clone: Other DNA sequences in the sample encode the same CDR3. The chain employs TRBV6-5 and TRBJ2-7, with TRBD1 matching over 7 bases. There are 14 residues in the CDR3. With V trimmed by 2 bases and J by 2 bases, 3 bases remained unmatched. Germline loops: CDR1 MNHEY, CDR2 SVGAGI. The CDR3 region has the DNA TGTGCCAGCAGTTACGGGCAGGGGGCCTACGAGCAGTACTTC. Its protein is CASSYGQGAYEQYF.

This clone was counted once. This chain joins TRBV27 and TRBJ1-4; 7 nucleotides agree with TRBD1. Germline lookup yields CDR1 MNHEY and CDR2 SMNVEV (reference sequence). V lost 6 bases to trimming and J lost 8 bases; unmatched junction nucleotides: 12. There are 15 residues in the CDR3. The CDR3 here is CASRALGQGGEKLFF. CDR3 nucleotide sequence: TGTGCCAGCAGGGCACTCGGGCAGGGGGGAGAAAAACTGTTTTTT.

In its sample, this clone was seen once. This rearrangement joins TRBV27 to TRBJ1-6, with TRBD1 as a possible D gene (5 bases). Trimming removed 2 bases at V and 5 bases at J, with 10 bases between. This CDR3 region has 15 residues. CDR1 and CDR2 (germline): MNHEY, SMNVEV (reference sequence). The CDR3 coding sequence is TGTGCCAGCAGTTTAGCCGGGACGGATAATTCACCCCTCCACTTT. As protein: CASSLAGTDNSPLHF.